This is a list of T cell receptor beta chains from one sample in a study of early T cells in non-severe SARS-CoV-2 infection. TCRdb independently ran MiXCR on the 5' RACE reads; one entry per CDR3 protein. The sample shows approximately 73,000 distinct CDR3 sequences, 9.5% to 15% of them seen only once. Specimen: whole blood. The source of these receptors is an adult who was a healthcare worker with PCR-confirmed SARS-CoV-2 infection or an uninfected control (not recorded which). CDR3s include the opening cysteine and the closing phenylalanine or tryptophan. A D gene is named only where the DNA matches it firmly. Clone size is not always given. Where it is, it says once, few, many or a class for expanded clones.

J gene: TRBJ2-1; clone size: few; V gene: TRBV20-1; D gene: -; CDR3 DNA: TGCAGTGCTAGTAATGCTGGGAGCTCCTACAATGAGCAGTTCTTC; CDR3 protein: CSASNAGSSYNEQFF
J gene: TRBJ2-2; clone size: -; V gene: TRBV20-1; D gene: TRBD2; CDR3 DNA: TGCAGTGCTAGAGACCGATTGGGTAGCGGGTCGAACACCGGGGAGCTGTTTTTT; CDR3 protein: CSARDRLGSGSNTGELFF
J gene: TRBJ2-1; clone size: many; V gene: TRBV7-9; D gene: -; CDR3 DNA: TGTGCCAGCAGCTCCAGTTGGGATGAGCAGTTCTTC; CDR3 protein: CASSSSWDEQFF
J gene: TRBJ2-1; clone size: -; V gene: TRBV7-2; D gene: -; CDR3 DNA: TGTGCCAGCAGCTTAGGGCTAGCCAGCAATGAGCAGTTCTTC; CDR3 protein: CASSLGLASNEQFF
J gene: TRBJ2-5; clone size: few; V gene: TRBV7-2; D gene: TRBD2; CDR3 DNA: TGTGCCAGCAGGCTGGGACTAGCAGCTATCGGAGAGACCCAGTACTTC; CDR3 protein: CASRLGLAAIGETQYF
J gene: TRBJ1-6; clone size: many; V gene: TRBV10-2; D gene: TRBD1; CDR3 DNA: TGCGCCAGCAGTGAGTCGGCAGGGGGCTATTCACCCCTCCACTTT; CDR3 protein: CASSESAGGYSPLHF
J gene: TRBJ2-1; clone size: many; V gene: TRBV20-1; D gene: TRBD2; CDR3 DNA: TGCAGTGCCATCAGCGGGACGAGCTCCTACAATGAGCAGTTCTTC; CDR3 protein: CSAISGTSSYNEQFF
J gene: TRBJ1-1; clone size: -; V gene: TRBV29-1; D gene: -; CDR3 DNA: TGCAGCGTTGAACAAGCTTTCTTT; CDR3 protein: CSVEQAFF
J gene: TRBJ2-7; clone size: many; V gene: TRBV6-6; D gene: -; CDR3 DNA: TGTGCCAGCAGTTACTCGAGCCTTTCCTACGAGCAGTACTTC; CDR3 protein: CASSYSSLSYEQYF
J gene: TRBJ2-1; clone size: -; V gene: TRBV19; D gene: TRBD1; CDR3 DNA: TGTGCCAGTAGGAGGACAGGGGCCCTTAATGAGCAGTTCTTC; CDR3 protein: CASRRTGALNEQFF
J gene: TRBJ1-1; clone size: many; V gene: TRBV27; D gene: -; CDR3 DNA: TGTGCCAGCAGTTTTTCGGGAATGAACACTGAAGCTTTCTTT; CDR3 protein: CASSFSGMNTEAFF
J gene: TRBJ1-4; clone size: few; V gene: TRBV7-9; D gene: -; CDR3 DNA: TGTGCCAGCAGCTTAGGACCTCAAGCTGGGTCAGCAACTAATGAAAAACTGTTTTTT; CDR3 protein: CASSLGPQAGSATNEKLFF
J gene: TRBJ1-6; clone size: -; V gene: TRBV7-8; D gene: -; CDR3 DNA: TGTGCCAGCAGCTCGCTCAATATAGGGTATAATTCACCCCTCCACTTT; CDR3 protein: CASSSLNIGYNSPLHF
J gene: TRBJ1-4; clone size: many; V gene: TRBV12-3/TRBV12-4; D gene: -; CDR3 DNA: TGTGCCAGCAGTTGGAGTGGGATTAATGAAAAACTGTTTTTT; CDR3 protein: CASSWSGINEKLFF
J gene: TRBJ2-1; clone size: once; V gene: TRBV7-6; D gene: -; CDR3 DNA: TGTGCCAGCAGCTTAATATTAGACAGACAGTTCTTC; CDR3 protein: CASSLILDRQFF
J gene: TRBJ2-2; clone size: -; V gene: TRBV7-2; D gene: -; CDR3 DNA: TGTGCCAGCAGCCTCAGGGACACCGGGGAGCTGTTTTTT; CDR3 protein: CASSLRDTGELFF
J gene: TRBJ2-7; clone size: many; V gene: TRBV19; D gene: -; CDR3 DNA: TGTGCCAGTAGTATGTCGGGAGAGCAGTACTTC; CDR3 protein: CASSMSGEQYF
J gene: TRBJ1-1; clone size: many; V gene: TRBV28; D gene: -; CDR3 DNA: TGTGCCAGCAAGCGCACTGAAGCTTTCTTT; CDR3 protein: CASKRTEAFF
J gene: TRBJ2-5; clone size: -; V gene: TRBV11-2; D gene: -; CDR3 DNA: TGTGCCAGCAGCTCCTGGGGGGAGACCCAGTACTTC; CDR3 protein: CASSSWGETQYF
J gene: TRBJ2-5; clone size: few; V gene: TRBV2; D gene: -; CDR3 DNA: TGTGCCAGCAGTGAGTCTTTGAGGGCCAGGAAGACCCAGTACTTC; CDR3 protein: CASSESLRARKTQYF
J gene: TRBJ1-1; clone size: many; V gene: TRBV30; D gene: -; CDR3 DNA: TGTGCCTGGAGTGTATCCCGTGGTGAAGCTTTCTTT; CDR3 protein: CAWSVSRGEAFF
J gene: TRBJ2-3; clone size: few; V gene: TRBV9; D gene: TRBD2; CDR3 DNA: TGTGCCAGCAGCGACAGGACTAGCGGGCAAAAAGATACGCAGTATTTT; CDR3 protein: CASSDRTSGQKDTQYF
J gene: TRBJ1-2; clone size: -; V gene: TRBV6-2/TRBV6-3; D gene: -; CDR3 DNA: TGTGCCAGCAGCTCCGTTTATGGCTACACCTTC; CDR3 protein: CASSSVYGYTF
J gene: TRBJ2-7; clone size: few; V gene: TRBV10-3; D gene: TRBD1; CDR3 DNA: TGTGCCATCAGCTACAGGGGGATCTACGAGCAGTACTTC; CDR3 protein: CAISYRGIYEQYF
J gene: TRBJ2-3; clone size: -; V gene: TRBV5-1; D gene: -; CDR3 DNA: TGCGCCGGCAGCCCGGGGGGCGCGGCCCGCACAGATACGCAGTATTTT; CDR3 protein: CAGSPGGAARTDTQYF
J gene: TRBJ2-7; clone size: many; V gene: TRBV4-3; D gene: TRBD1; CDR3 DNA: TGCGCCAGCAGCCGAGATTCCGGGACAGCAAACTACGAGCAGTACTTC; CDR3 protein: CASSRDSGTANYEQYF
J gene: TRBJ2-4; clone size: -; V gene: TRBV28; D gene: TRBD2; CDR3 DNA: TGTGCCAGCAGTCTAACCGCCGGGTCTAGCGGGAGGAGCGACATTCAGTACTTC; CDR3 protein: CASSLTAGSSGRSDIQYF
J gene: TRBJ1-2; clone size: many; V gene: TRBV18; D gene: -; CDR3 DNA: TGTGCCAGCTCACCATTGCAGGGTTACGGCTACACCTTC; CDR3 protein: CASSPLQGYGYTF
J gene: TRBJ2-1; clone size: many; V gene: TRBV14; D gene: -; CDR3 DNA: TGTGCCAGCAGCGGGACCGACAATGAGCAGTTCTTC; CDR3 protein: CASSGTDNEQFF
J gene: TRBJ1-1; clone size: few; V gene: TRBV29-1; D gene: TRBD1; CDR3 DNA: TGCAGCTTTCGACAGGGGGCAACAAACACTGAAGCTTTCTTT; CDR3 protein: CSFRQGATNTEAFF
J gene: TRBJ2-2; clone size: few; V gene: TRBV19; D gene: TRBD2; CDR3 DNA: TGTGCCAGTAGTCGCCTAGCGGGAGCGGGCACCGGGGAGCTGTTTTTT; CDR3 protein: CASSRLAGAGTGELFF
J gene: TRBJ2-7; clone size: few; V gene: TRBV28; D gene: TRBD2; CDR3 DNA: TGCGGAACCCTAGGGACTAGCGGGAGAAGCGAGCAGTACTTC; CDR3 protein: CGTLGTSGRSEQYF
J gene: TRBJ2-5; clone size: -; V gene: TRBV20-1; D gene: -; CDR3 DNA: TGCAGTGCTAGAGATCGGGGGTATTGGGAGACCCAGTACTTC; CDR3 protein: CSARDRGYWETQYF
J gene: TRBJ2-1; clone size: few; V gene: TRBV6-6; D gene: -; CDR3 DNA: TGTGCCAGCACTAACAATGCTTATCAGGGTAATGAGCAGTTCTTC; CDR3 protein: CASTNNAYQGNEQFF
J gene: TRBJ1-1; clone size: few; V gene: TRBV20-1; D gene: -; CDR3 DNA: TGCAGTGCTCGAATCGCCGGACAGAACACTGAAGCTTTCTTT; CDR3 protein: CSARIAGQNTEAFF
J gene: TRBJ2-7; clone size: -; V gene: TRBV5-1; D gene: -; CDR3 DNA: TGCGCCAGCAGCTTGGTTGAGGGGATCGGCGAGCAGTACTTC; CDR3 protein: CASSLVEGIGEQYF
J gene: TRBJ2-3; clone size: -; V gene: TRBV13; D gene: -; CDR3 DNA: TGTGCCAGCAGCCCCCAGTGGCTATTCGGCACAGATACGCAGTATTTT; CDR3 protein: CASSPQWLFGTDTQYF
J gene: TRBJ2-7; clone size: -; V gene: TRBV10-3; D gene: TRBD1; CDR3 DNA: TGTGCCATCAGTGAGTCGAAGGGACAGCCCTACGAGCAGTACTTC; CDR3 protein: CAISESKGQPYEQYF
J gene: TRBJ2-1; clone size: many; V gene: TRBV4-2; D gene: -; CDR3 DNA: TGTGCCAGCAGCCCCGTCCTTTCGGGCAATGAGCAGTTCTTC; CDR3 protein: CASSPVLSGNEQFF
J gene: TRBJ2-2; clone size: once; V gene: TRBV28; D gene: -; CDR3 DNA: TGTGCCAGCAGTTTAAGTCGGTCCGGGGAGCTGTTTTTT; CDR3 protein: CASSLSRSGELFF
J gene: TRBJ2-1; clone size: few; V gene: TRBV6-2/TRBV6-3; D gene: TRBD1; CDR3 DNA: TGTGCCAGCCTTAGTACCCGGAGTCGGGACAGACACAATGAGCAGTTCTTC; CDR3 protein: CASLSTRSRDRHNEQFF